Below, one T cell receptor beta chain is given with its context. The clone's antigen remains unknown. Per-nucleotide qualities are absent, and no much larger clonotype sits a single base away. This sample stems from a study of blood T cell repertoires in COVID-19 (dated by TCRdb to about 2020). About the investigation overall: Samples from collaborators originated in the United States, Italy and Spain and spanned both the acute and convalescent phases of COVID-19. Samples were obtained from the ongoing ImmuneRACE study (first 160 participants) and from over 1,000 subjects provided by 6 global collaborators. The repertoires were made available in a free public database intended to serve as a resource for research on the immune response to SARS-CoV-2. The prospective study material was composed of cDNA or gDNA derived from T cells, B-cell-depleted T cells, or PBMCs. Deeply sampled blood TCRbeta repertoires from subjects exposed to, actively infected with, or recovered from COVID-19 were included in the dataset. Where HLA class I and class II types were available, the types were taken from metadata supplied by the sample provider, not from assay-based typing. A de-identified subject ID, COVID-19 status, age in years and sex were almost always included in the sample metadata. On the study overall, not on this receptor specifically: Clinical and demographic metadata were provided uncurated, with the amount varying by source and participant.

V trim: 4 bases; J trim: 6 bases; unmatched bases: 12. Sequences GTSNPN (CDR1) and SVGIG (CDR2) are obtained from the germline V gene (reference sequence). Inclusive of the bounding cysteine and phenylalanine, the CDR3 is 15 residues long. Only the CDR3 DNA stays, 45 bases, in frame from base 1. In Seattle, one collaborating source enrolled patients while the infection was active and tracked those patients longitudinally over the course of disease. The collaborating institutions used their own protocols to collect whole blood in K2EDTA tubes. For TCRbeta analysis, collaborator samples were shipped as frozen whole blood, as isolated PBMCs, or as DNA extracted from either sample type. TCRbeta CDR3 regions were amplified from genomic DNA by means of the immunoSEQ Assay, a bias-controlled multiplex PCR. As for the authors' bioinformatics: Nucleated cell counts per sample were estimated from amplification of reference gene primers within the assay. To quantify the absolute abundance of each unique TCRbeta CDR3 rearrangement, sequence reads were collapsed and filtered. For each sample, productive Simpson clonality was calculated as the square root of Simpson's diversity index over productive rearrangements. Here the immuneACCESS table is served through TCRdb, limited to in-frame sequences with V and J called. Missing clones are a known gap in these copies; in checked studies unresolved V genes cover under half, and the rest lacks a known reason. D and trimming come from the DNA, and the V and J calls and clone size come from that table. Across this sample there are about 56,000 clones, with more than 70% seen only once. About 16% of the sample goes to the ten largest clones.

The sequenced sample consisted of peripheral blood. This TCR was sampled from a man in his sixties with COVID-19, enrolled during active disease. This receptor chain uses TRBV30 and TRBJ2-7, with 10 junctional bases fitting TRBD1. The CDR3 reads CAWNIIRDRGAEQYF. The nucleotides are TGTGCCTGGAACATAATCCGGGACAGGGGTGCCGAGCAGTACTTC.